Below are 2 T cell receptor beta chains sequenced from a single sample in a study of PD-1 blockade in mismatch repair-deficient tumors (dated by TCRdb to 2017 to 2019). The library came from the immunoSEQ multiplex PCR assay. The clones in this table, taken by TCRdb from immuneACCESS, are in-frame only. Not every clone is retained; where verified, under half of the shortfall comes from an unresolved V gene, and the cause of the rest is unknown. The sample table holds some 120,000 clones, of which 86% were seen once. Of the sample, roughly 13% is held by the ten largest clones. Sequencing used peripheral blood, obtained 44 weeks after starting pembrolizumab. Receptors originate from an adult with mismatch repair-deficient cancer.

The chain uses TRBV6-1 and TRBJ2-1; 8 bases are a match to TRBD2. Germline lookup yields CDR1 MNHNS and CDR2 SASEGT. J lost 2 bases, V lost 10 bases, and 10 bases had no gene match. The CDR3 loop spans 15 amino acids. CDR3 nucleotide sequence: TGTGCCATCCCCCTCGTGACTAGCGCCTACAATGAGCAGTTCTTC. It encodes CAIPLVTSAYNEQFF.

This clone was observed a few times. The CDR3 DNA reads as TGTGCCAGCAGCCCAACGGGATCCTACAATGAGCAGTTCTTC. This translates into CASSPTGSYNEQFF. J is TRBJ2-1 and V is TRBV11-2; possible D gene TRBD2, 5 bases. V dropped 5 bases and J dropped 1 base, with 9 bases sitting between them. In germline, CDR1 is SGHAT, CDR2 FQNNGV. The CDR3 contains 14 residues.